This T cell receptor (beta chain) was recovered during a study of molecular identifiers for immune sequencing clone quantification. This clonotype has at least ten counts. TCRdb itself ran the PCR reads through MiXCR, one entry per CDR3 protein. Among hundreds of thousands of distinct CDR3 sequences listed, around 25% were seen once. V was clipped by 2 bases and J by 8 bases; unmatched bases: 8. From germline, CDR1 is LGHNA and CDR2 YSLEER. The CDR3 sequence is 16 residues long. This rearrangement joins TRBV4-3 to TRBJ1-4, with 10 bases aligning to TRBD1. The sequenced sample consisted of naive CD8+ T cells from blood, with Jurkat cell RNA spiked in. The subset denotes: FACS-sorted CD8+CD4-CCR7+CD45RA+ naive T cells. This TCR came from a human donor in good health. Some libraries in this study had Jurkat cell RNA spiked in. DNA for the CDR3: TGCGCCAGCAGCCAAACTCAGACAGGGGGCTACGAAAAACTGTTTTTT. This encodes CASSQTQTGGYEKLFF.